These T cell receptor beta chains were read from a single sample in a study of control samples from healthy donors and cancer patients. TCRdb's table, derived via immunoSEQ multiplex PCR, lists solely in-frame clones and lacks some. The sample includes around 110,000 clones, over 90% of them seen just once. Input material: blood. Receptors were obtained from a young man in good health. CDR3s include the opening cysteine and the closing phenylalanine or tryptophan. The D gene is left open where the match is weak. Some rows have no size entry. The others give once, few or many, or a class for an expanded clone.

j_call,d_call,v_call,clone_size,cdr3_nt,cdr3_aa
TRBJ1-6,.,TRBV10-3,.,TGTGCCACCAGTCGGCCCAGGGGCTTGGATTCACCCCTCCACTTT,CATSRPRGLDSPLHF
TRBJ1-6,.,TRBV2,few,TGTGCCAGCAGTGAAGGGTCGGATTCACCCCTCCACTTT,CASSEGSDSPLHF
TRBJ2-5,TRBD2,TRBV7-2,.,TGTGCCAGCAGCATGACCGGGACTAGCGGGGTCCAAGAGACCCAGTACTTC,CASSMTGTSGVQETQYF
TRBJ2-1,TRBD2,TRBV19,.,TGTGCCAGCTCTAGGGGCACTAGCGGGGGGGTCTACAATGAGCAGTTCTTC,CASSRGTSGGVYNEQFF
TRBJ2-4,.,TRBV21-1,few,TGTGCCAGCAGCAAAGAAGGCCCAGGAGCCAAAAACATTCAGTACTTC,CASSKEGPGAKNIQYF
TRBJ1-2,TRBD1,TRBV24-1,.,TGTGCCACCAGTGACCCACCAGCGGGACAGCACTTGAAACGTGGGGGCTACACCTTC,CATSDPPAGQHLKRGGYTF
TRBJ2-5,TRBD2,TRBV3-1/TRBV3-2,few,TGTGCCAGCGTCGAAGCGGGGGTGTGGGAGACCCAGTACTTC,CASVEAGVWETQYF
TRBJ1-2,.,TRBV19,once,TGTGCCAGTACCTCGGACAGATACTATGGCTACACCTTC,CASTSDRYYGYTF
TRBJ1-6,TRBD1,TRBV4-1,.,TGCGCCAGCAGCCAGACGACAGGGGGAAATTCACCCCTCCACTTT,CASSQTTGGNSPLHF
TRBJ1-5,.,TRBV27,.,TGTGCCAGCAGTCCCTTGGCCTCCAATCAGCCCCAGCATTTT,CASSPLASNQPQHF
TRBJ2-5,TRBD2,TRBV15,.,TGTGCCACCAGCAGGGATCGTAGCGGGGGGGCCGGGGAGACCCAGTACTTC,CATSRDRSGGAGETQYF
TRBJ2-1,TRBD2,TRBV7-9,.,TGTGCCAGCAGCCCCTTACGCCCGGGAGGCCCTTTACCATTCTTC,CASSPLRPGGPLPFF
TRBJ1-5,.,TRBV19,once,TGTGCCAGTAGTATAGAGGGCACCCGATCCAATCAGCCCCAGCATTTT,CASSIEGTRSNQPQHF
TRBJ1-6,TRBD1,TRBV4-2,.,TGTGCCAGCAGCCAATGGGGACAGGGGAAGTACTCACCCCTCCACTTT,CASSQWGQGKYSPLHF
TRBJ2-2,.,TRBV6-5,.,TGTGCCAGCAGTTACTCGGTTATCGGGGAGCTGTTTTTT,CASSYSVIGELFF
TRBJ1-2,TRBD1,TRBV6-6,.,TGTGCCAGCCGACAGGGGAACTATGGCTACACCTTC,CASRQGNYGYTF
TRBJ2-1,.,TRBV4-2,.,TGTGCCAGCAGAAATTGGGACGGATACAATGAGCAGTTCTTC,CASRNWDGYNEQFF
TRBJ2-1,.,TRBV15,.,TGTGCCACCACAGGTTTCTCCGGGGCCAACAATGAGCAGTTCTTC,CATTGFSGANNEQFF
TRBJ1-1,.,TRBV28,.,TGTGCCAGCAGTTTAGGACGGAGGGCTGAAGCTTTCTTT,CASSLGRRAEAFF
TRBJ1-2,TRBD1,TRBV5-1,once,TGCGCCAGCAGCCCGACAGGGGGCTTTGGCTACACCTTC,CASSPTGGFGYTF
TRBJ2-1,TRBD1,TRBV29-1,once,TGCAGCGTTGACCCCGGGACAGGGGGCAATGAGCAGTTCTTC,CSVDPGTGGNEQFF
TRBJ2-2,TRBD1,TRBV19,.,TGTGCCAGTAGCGGGACAGTGAACACCGGGGAGCTGTTTTTT,CASSGTVNTGELFF
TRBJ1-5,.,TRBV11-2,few,TGTGCCAGCAGCTGGGGAAGGGGTGCCGATCAGCCCCAGCATTTT,CASSWGRGADQPQHF
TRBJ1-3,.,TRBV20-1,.,TGCAGTGCTAGTGATCGGCAGGGGCTAACTGGAAACACCATATATTTT,CSASDRQGLTGNTIYF
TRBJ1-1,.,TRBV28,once,TGTGCCAGCAGTGGTTGGGGAATAGGTGGAACTGAAGCTTTCTTT,CASSGWGIGGTEAFF
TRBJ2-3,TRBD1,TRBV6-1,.,TGTGCCAGCAGTGGTCAGGACAGGACTTCTAGCACAGATACGCAGTATTTT,CASSGQDRTSSTDTQYF
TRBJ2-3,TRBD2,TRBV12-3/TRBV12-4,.,TGTGCCACCTCGGGGGGGATAGATACGCAGTATTTT,CATSGGIDTQYF
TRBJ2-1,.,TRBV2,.,TGTGCCAGCACTATAAGTTCCACGCAGTTCTTC,CASTISSTQFF
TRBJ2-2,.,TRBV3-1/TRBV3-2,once,TGTGCCAGCAGCCGCTCATGGATAGCGCCGGGGGAGCTGTTTTTT,CASSRSWIAPGELFF
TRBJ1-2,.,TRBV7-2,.,TGTGCCAGCAGCGCGTTAGGGGTTTCCTCCGCTGGCTACACCTTC,CASSALGVSSAGYTF
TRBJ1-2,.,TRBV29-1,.,TGCAGCGTTTATCGACCCCAGCACTATGGCTACACCTTC,CSVYRPQHYGYTF
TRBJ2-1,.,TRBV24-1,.,TGTGCCACCAGTATTCAGGGTAGCTCCTACAATGAGCAGTTCTTC,CATSIQGSSYNEQFF
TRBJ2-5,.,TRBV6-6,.,TGTGCCAGCAGCCCCCCCGGGTCGGAGACCCAGTACTTC,CASSPPGSETQYF
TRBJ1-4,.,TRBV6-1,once,TGTGCCAGCAGTGAATCGTCTGCAGGGAGGGCCCTTTTT,CASSESSAGRALF
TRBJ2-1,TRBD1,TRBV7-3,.,TGTGCCAGCAGCTTATTGGGGGACAGGGGATTTAATGAGCAGTTCTTC,CASSLLGDRGFNEQFF
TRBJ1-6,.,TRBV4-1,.,TGCGCCAGCAGCCAAGCTACAGGAACAGACTATTCACCCCTCCACTTT,CASSQATGTDYSPLHF
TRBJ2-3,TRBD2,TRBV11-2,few,TGTGCCAGCAGCTTAGCGCTAGCGGGGGCCACAGATACGCAGTATTTT,CASSLALAGATDTQYF
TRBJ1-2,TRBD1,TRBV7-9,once,TGTGCCAGCAGCCTAGAGGGGGCGGGGGGCTACACCTTC,CASSLEGAGGYTF
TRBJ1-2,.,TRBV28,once,TGTGCCAGCAGTTTATTACAGGGCCTATCCTATGGCTACACCTTC,CASSLLQGLSYGYTF
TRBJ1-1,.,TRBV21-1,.,TGTGCCAGCTGCACTGAAGCTTTCTTT,CASCTEAFF
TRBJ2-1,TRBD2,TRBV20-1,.,TGCAGTGCTAGTAAGCCGCATCGACTAGCGGGCTCCTACAATGAGCAGTTCTTC,CSASKPHRLAGSYNEQFF
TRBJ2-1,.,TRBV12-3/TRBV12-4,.,TGTGCCAGCAGTGGGACGTCCTACAATGAGCAGTTCTTC,CASSGTSYNEQFF
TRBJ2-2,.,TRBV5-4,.,TGTGCCAGCAGCTTGCCACCTAACACCGGGGAGCTGTTTTTT,CASSLPPNTGELFF
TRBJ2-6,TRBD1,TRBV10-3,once,TGTGCCGCCCAAAAGGGACAGGGCCTCTCTGGGGCCAACGTCCTGACTTTC,CAAQKGQGLSGANVLTF
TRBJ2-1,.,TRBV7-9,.,TGTGCCAGCACCCCCCGCACCGCGGTGGGGGAGCAGTTCTTC,CASTPRTAVGEQFF
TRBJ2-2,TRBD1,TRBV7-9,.,TGTGCCAGCAGCTCACCCCTAGGGACAGGGGTTTTCGGGGAGCTGTTTTTT,CASSSPLGTGVFGELFF
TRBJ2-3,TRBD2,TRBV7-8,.,TGTGCCAGCAGACATGGGACTAGCGGGGGAGATACGCAGTATTTT,CASRHGTSGGDTQYF
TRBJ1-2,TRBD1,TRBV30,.,TGTGCCTGGCCGGCGGACAGGGGCGACTATGGCTACACCTTC,CAWPADRGDYGYTF
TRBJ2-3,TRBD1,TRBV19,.,TGTGCCAGTAGTTACGGGACAGAAACTAGCACAGATACGCAGTATTTT,CASSYGTETSTDTQYF
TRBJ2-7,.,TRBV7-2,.,TGTGCCAGCAGCTTAAGCCAGGGTCTTCCCTACGAGCAGTACTTC,CASSLSQGLPYEQYF
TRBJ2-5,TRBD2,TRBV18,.,TGTGCCAGCTCACCGAGCGGGGGGGCCCAGGAGACCCAGTACTTC,CASSPSGGAQETQYF
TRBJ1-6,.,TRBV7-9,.,TGTGCCAGCAGCCAGACCCCAGGATCACCCCTCCACTTT,CASSQTPGSPLHF
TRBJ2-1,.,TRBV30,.,TGTGCCTGGAGTCCCGCTCTCGGACAACCCATTCCCCGCGGTGAGCAGTTCTTC,CAWSPALGQPIPRGEQFF
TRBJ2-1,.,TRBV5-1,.,TGCGCCAGCAGCTACAATAGCGGCTCCTCCTACAATGAGCAGTTCTTC,CASSYNSGSSYNEQFF
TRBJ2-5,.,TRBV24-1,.,TGTGCCACCAGTGATTTAGACAGTACCGAGACCCAGTACTTC,CATSDLDSTETQYF
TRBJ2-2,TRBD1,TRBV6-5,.,TGTGCCATTCCGGACAGGGCGGTCGGCGGGGAGCTGTTTTTT,CAIPDRAVGGELFF
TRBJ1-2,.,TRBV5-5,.,TGTGCCAGCAGCCTCGGGGTCACAGGAAGCTATGGCTACACCTTC,CASSLGVTGSYGYTF
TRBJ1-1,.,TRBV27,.,TGTGCCAGCAGCCTCAGGGGTCTCGGTGAAGCTTTCTTT,CASSLRGLGEAFF
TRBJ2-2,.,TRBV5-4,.,TGTGCCAGCAGCTCCAGACTAGAAGGGGAGCTGTTTTTT,CASSSRLEGELFF